This T cell receptor (beta chain) was identified in a study of cytomegalovirus exposure and HLA in healthy donors. 60 Vbeta and 13 Jbeta primers were used in PCR. Assay: immunoSEQ multiplex PCR; the TCRdb copy retains only in-frame clones and omits some. The sample yields around 210,000 clones, approximately 84% seen once. General study results and limits: Several of the most significant clusters appeared linked to common viral pathogens, based on a later analysis.

About this clone itself: Its antigen remains unknown.

The origin of this receptor is a girl between 2 and 10 years old in good health and CMV-seronegative. Sequencing was performed on PBMCs.

CDR3 loop: CAWSVRGNWDEQFF. The CDR3 region has the DNA TGTGCCTGGAGTGTACGGGGGAATTGGGATGAGCAGTTCTTC. The chain joins TRBV30 to TRBJ2-1; weak D call: TRBD2 (6 bases). This CDR3 spans 14 amino acids. Germline V lookup: CDR1 GTSNPN, CDR2 SVGIG (reference sequence). V lost 0 bases to trimming and J lost 8 bases, with 14 bases between them.